A selection of T cell receptor beta chains follows, all from one sample in a study of blood T cell repertoires in COVID-19. Measured with immunoSEQ multiplex PCR; TCRdb has only the in-frame clones, and not every one. The sample has about 68,000 clones; 65% to 80% are singletons. Sequencing was carried out using peripheral blood. All receptors come from a woman between 50 and 59 years old with acute or convalescent COVID-19. Each CDR3 is given with its conserved first and last residue. D genes are given only for firm matches. Only some rows state a clone size, as once, few, many or a class for expanded clones.

V	D	J	size	CDR3	DNA
TRBV7-2	TRBD1	TRBJ1-4	NA	CASSLNRGSNEKLFF	TGTGCCAGCAGCCTGAACAGGGGAAGTAATGAAAAACTGTTTTTT
TRBV7-2	NA	TRBJ2-3	once	CASSLERADTQYF	TGTGCCAGCAGCTTAGAGAGAGCAGATACGCAGTATTTT
TRBV12-3/TRBV12-4	NA	TRBJ1-5	few	CASSLADRGPQHF	TGTGCCAGCAGTTTAGCAGATCGCGGGCCCCAGCATTTT
TRBV28	TRBD1	TRBJ1-2	NA	CASRSAGTGGYTF	TGTGCCAGCAGGTCCGCCGGGACAGGTGGCTACACCTTC
TRBV24-1	NA	TRBJ2-3	NA	CATSGGEADTQYF	TGTGCCACCAGTGGGGGCGAGGCAGATACGCAGTATTTT
TRBV5-1	TRBD2	TRBJ2-3	once	CASSLGGAGSTDTQYF	TGCGCCAGCAGCTTGGGAGGAGCGGGATCCACAGATACGCAGTATTTT
TRBV28	TRBD1	TRBJ1-4	few	CASSAAGTVNEKLFF	TGTGCCAGCAGTGCCGCCGGGACAGTAAATGAAAAACTGTTTTTT
TRBV5-1	TRBD2	TRBJ2-5	NA	CASSLQTSVGETQYF	TGCGCCAGCAGCTTACAAACTAGCGTCGGGGAGACCCAGTACTTC
TRBV15	NA	TRBJ1-1	once	CATSRERGGTEAFF	TGTGCCACCAGCAGAGAGAGGGGAGGCACTGAAGCTTTCTTT
TRBV28	TRBD1	TRBJ2-1	NA	CASREDRGDHAEQFF	TGTGCCAGCAGAGAGGACAGGGGAGATCATGCTGAGCAGTTCTTC
TRBV30	TRBD1	TRBJ1-6	NA	CAWELPTGLNSPLHF	TGTGCCTGGGAACTGCCGACAGGGTTAAATTCACCCCTCCACTTT
TRBV25-1	NA	TRBJ2-7	NA	CASSEYGGAYEQYF	TGTGCCAGCAGTGAATACGGCGGGGCCTACGAGCAGTACTTC
TRBV19	NA	TRBJ1-1	once	CASSAARGVSGKAFF	TGTGCCAGTAGTGCCGCGAGGGGGGTGAGCGGGAAAGCTTTCTTT
TRBV4-3	NA	TRBJ2-1	NA	CASSQDGKRRSYNEQFF	TGCGCCAGCAGCCAAGATGGGAAGCGGCGATCCTACAATGAGCAGTTCTTC
TRBV30	NA	TRBJ2-1	NA	CAWRKGVYGYQDPYNEQFF	TGTGCCTGGAGAAAGGGAGTTTATGGGTACCAGGACCCTTACAATGAGCAGTTCTTC
TRBV7-2	TRBD1	TRBJ2-1	many	CASSSTGGGYNEQFF	TGTGCCAGCAGCTCAACAGGGGGCGGGTACAATGAGCAGTTCTTC
TRBV6-2/TRBV6-3	NA	TRBJ1-2	NA	CASSRRGETGYTF	TGTGCCAGCAGCCGGCGGGGGGAGACTGGCTACACCTTC
TRBV29-1	NA	TRBJ1-2	NA	CSVSHTVPYGYTF	TGCAGCGTTTCCCATACGGTTCCCTATGGCTACACCTTC
TRBV5-1	NA	TRBJ2-3	NA	CASSLRLASTDTQYF	TGCGCCAGCAGCTTGCGCCTAGCTAGCACAGATACGCAGTATTTT
TRBV28	TRBD2	TRBJ2-7	NA	CASSFRLAVYEQYF	TGTGCCAGCAGTTTCAGACTAGCGGTCTACGAGCAGTACTTC
TRBV18	TRBD2	TRBJ2-3	NA	CASSPYGGASTDTQYF	TGTGCCAGCTCACCGTACGGGGGGGCTAGCACAGATACGCAGTATTTT
TRBV7-3	TRBD2	TRBJ2-2	NA	CASRAGGSNTGELFF	TGTGCCAGCCGGGCGGGGGGCTCGAACACCGGGGAGCTGTTTTTT
TRBV5-3	TRBD1	TRBJ1-1	NA	CARSVYRGNTEAFF	TGTGCCAGAAGCGTCTACAGGGGGAACACTGAAGCTTTCTTT
TRBV18	NA	TRBJ2-3	NA	CASSPRTAMLGTDTQYF	TGTGCCAGCTCACCTCGGACAGCAATGTTGGGCACAGATACGCAGTATTTT
TRBV2	NA	TRBJ1-2	NA	CASSQTGLQGYTF	TGTGCCAGCAGTCAAACAGGGTTACAGGGCTACACCTTC
TRBV2	TRBD1	TRBJ1-6	NA	CASSRDREFGSPLHF	TGTGCCAGCAGTAGGGACAGGGAGTTCGGTTCACCCCTCCACTTT
TRBV5-1	NA	TRBJ1-3	NA	CASSTDSSGNTIYF	TGCGCCAGCAGCACGGACAGCTCTGGAAACACCATATATTTT